Sequencing of this T cell receptor beta chain was carried out in a study of cytomegalovirus exposure and HLA in healthy donors. In the PCR, 60 Vbeta and 13 Jbeta primers were used. TCRdb keeps only in-frame clones here, not all; method: immunoSEQ multiplex PCR. The sample lists about 130,000 clones, over 70% occurring once. Germline CDR1 reads MDHEN; CDR2 reads SYDVKM. After removal of 6 bases from V and 0 bases from J, the junction contained 20 bases not matched to a gene. This CDR3 is built from 22 residues. Material for sequencing was PBMCs. The V and J genes are TRBV28 and TRBJ2-4; 13 nucleotides line up with TRBD2. This clonotype was obtained from a woman aged 35 to 49 in good health and CMV-seronegative. The CDR3 is CASRQYSTGTSGVGVAKNIQYF. The DNA for the CDR3 is TGTGCCAGCAGACAATATTCTACCGGGACTAGCGGGGTGGGGGTAGCCAAAAACATTCAGTACTTC.